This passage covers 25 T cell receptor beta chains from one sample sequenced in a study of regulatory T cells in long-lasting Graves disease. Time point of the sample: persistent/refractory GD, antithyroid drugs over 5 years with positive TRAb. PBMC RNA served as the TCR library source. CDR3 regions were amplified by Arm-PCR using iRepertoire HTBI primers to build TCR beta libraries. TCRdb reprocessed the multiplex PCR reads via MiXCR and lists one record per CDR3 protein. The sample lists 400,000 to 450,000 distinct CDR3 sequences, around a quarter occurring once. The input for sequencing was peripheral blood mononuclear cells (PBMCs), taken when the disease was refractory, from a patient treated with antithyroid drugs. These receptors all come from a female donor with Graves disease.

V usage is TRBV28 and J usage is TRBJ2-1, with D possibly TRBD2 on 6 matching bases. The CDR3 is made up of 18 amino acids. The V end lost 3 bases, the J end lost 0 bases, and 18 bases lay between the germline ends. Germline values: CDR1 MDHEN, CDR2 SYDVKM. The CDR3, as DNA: TGTGCCAGCAGTTTTTATTCTGGAGGGCCAAGCTCCTACAATGAGCAGTTCTTC. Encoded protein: CASSFYSGGPSSYNEQFF.

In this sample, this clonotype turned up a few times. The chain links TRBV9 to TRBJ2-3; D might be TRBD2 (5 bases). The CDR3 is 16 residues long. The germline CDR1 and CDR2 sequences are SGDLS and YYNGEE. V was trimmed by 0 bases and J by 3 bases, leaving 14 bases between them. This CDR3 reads CASSVADFLGTDTQYF. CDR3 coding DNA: TGTGCCAGCAGCGTAGCGGACTTCCTGGGGACAGATACGCAGTATTTT.

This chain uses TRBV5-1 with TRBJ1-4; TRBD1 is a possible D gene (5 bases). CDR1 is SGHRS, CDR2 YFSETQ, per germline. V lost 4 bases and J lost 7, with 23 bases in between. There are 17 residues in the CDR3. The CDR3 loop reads CASSAGTESGRSEKLFF. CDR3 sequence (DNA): TGCGCCAGCAGCGCCGGGACCGAATCGGGCAGAAGTGAAAAACTGTTTTTT.

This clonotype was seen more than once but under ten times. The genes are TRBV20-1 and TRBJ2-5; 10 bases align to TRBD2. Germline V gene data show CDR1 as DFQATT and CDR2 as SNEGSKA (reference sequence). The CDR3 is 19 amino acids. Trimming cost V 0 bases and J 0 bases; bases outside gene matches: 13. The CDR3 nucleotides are TGCAGTGCTAGAGATTGGGGGCTAGCGGGAGATCTTTACCAAGAGACCCAGTACTTC. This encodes CSARDWGLAGDLYQETQYF.

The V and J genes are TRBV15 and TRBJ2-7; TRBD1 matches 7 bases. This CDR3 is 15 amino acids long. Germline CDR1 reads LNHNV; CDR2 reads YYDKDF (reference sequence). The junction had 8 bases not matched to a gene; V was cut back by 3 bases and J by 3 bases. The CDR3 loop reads CATSRVRGSLYEQYF. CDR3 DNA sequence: TGTGCCACCAGCAGGGTCAGGGGGTCCCTCTACGAGCAGTACTTC.

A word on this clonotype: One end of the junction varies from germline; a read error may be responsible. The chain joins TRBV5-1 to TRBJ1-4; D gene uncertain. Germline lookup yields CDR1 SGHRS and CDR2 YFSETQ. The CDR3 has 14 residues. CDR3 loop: CASSLDLKNEKLFF. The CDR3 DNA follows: TGTGCCAGCAGCTTAGATTTGAAGAATGAAAAACTGTTTTTT.

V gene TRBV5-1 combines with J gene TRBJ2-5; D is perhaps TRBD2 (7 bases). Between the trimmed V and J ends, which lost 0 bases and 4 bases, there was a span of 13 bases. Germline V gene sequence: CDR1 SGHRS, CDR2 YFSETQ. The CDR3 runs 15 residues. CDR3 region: CASSLEGGRGETQYF. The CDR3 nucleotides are TGCGCCAGCAGCTTGGAGGGGGGGCGCGGAGAGACCCAGTACTTC.

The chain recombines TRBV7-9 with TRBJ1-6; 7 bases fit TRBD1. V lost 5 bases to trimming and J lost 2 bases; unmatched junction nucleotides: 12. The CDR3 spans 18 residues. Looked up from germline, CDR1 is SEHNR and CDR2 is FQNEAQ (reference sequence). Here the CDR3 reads CASSPRGTDPAYNSPLHF. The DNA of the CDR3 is TGTGCCAGCAGCCCGCGGGGGACAGACCCTGCCTATAATTCACCCCTCCACTTT.

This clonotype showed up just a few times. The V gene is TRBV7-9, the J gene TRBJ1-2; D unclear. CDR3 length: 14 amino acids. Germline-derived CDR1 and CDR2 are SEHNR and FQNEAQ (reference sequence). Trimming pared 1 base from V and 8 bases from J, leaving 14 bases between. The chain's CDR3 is CASSLGDLRGGYTF. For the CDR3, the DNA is TGTGCCAGCAGCTTAGGAGACCTCCGTGGAGGCTACACCTTC.

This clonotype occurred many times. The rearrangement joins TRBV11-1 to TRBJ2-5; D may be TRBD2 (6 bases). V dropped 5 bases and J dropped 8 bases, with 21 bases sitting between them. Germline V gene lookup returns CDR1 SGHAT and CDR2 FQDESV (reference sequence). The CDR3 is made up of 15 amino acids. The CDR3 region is CASSGDSAERVTQYF. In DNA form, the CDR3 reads TGTGCCAGCAGCGGGGACTCCGCAGAGAGGGTTACCCAGTACTTC.

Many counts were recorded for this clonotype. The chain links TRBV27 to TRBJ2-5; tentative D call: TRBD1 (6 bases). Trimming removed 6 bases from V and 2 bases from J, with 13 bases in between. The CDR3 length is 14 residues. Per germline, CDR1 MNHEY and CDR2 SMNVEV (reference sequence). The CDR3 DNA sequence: TGTGCCAGCAGCCCAGGACAGAGGCAAGAGACCCAGTACTTC. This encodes CASSPGQRQETQYF.

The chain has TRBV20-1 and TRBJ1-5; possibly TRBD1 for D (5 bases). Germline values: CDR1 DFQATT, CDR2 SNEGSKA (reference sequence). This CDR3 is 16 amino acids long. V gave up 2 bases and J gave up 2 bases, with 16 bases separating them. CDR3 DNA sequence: TGCAGTGCTAGATGGGCAGATGGGGGTGGCAATCAGCCCCAGCATTTT. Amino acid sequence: CSARWADGGGNQPQHF.

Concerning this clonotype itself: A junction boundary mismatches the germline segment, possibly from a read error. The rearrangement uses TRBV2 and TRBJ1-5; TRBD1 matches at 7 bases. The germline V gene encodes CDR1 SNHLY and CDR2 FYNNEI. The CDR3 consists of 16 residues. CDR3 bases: TGTGCCAACAGTGAAAACCCAGGGGGTGACAATCAGCCCCAGCATTTT. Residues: CANSENPGGDNQPQHF.

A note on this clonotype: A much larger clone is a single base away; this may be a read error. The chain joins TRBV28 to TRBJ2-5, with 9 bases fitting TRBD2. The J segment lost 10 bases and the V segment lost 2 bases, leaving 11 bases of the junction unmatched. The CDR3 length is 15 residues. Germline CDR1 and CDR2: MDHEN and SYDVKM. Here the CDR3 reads CASSLDSGRVKIQYF. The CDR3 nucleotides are TGTGCCAGCAGTTTAGATAGCGGGAGAGTGAAGATCCAGTACTTC.

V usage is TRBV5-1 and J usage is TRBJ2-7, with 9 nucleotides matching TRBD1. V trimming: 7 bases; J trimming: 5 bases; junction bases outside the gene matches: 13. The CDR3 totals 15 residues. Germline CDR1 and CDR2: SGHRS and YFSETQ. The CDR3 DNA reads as TGCGCCAGCTCCCCGCGGGGGACAGGGAGGAACGAGCAGTACTTC. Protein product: CASSPRGTGRNEQYF.

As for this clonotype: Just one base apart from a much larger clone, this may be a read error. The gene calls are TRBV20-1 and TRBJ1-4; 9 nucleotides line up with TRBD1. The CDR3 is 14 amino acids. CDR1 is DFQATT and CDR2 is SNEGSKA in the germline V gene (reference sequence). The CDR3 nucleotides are TGCAGTGCTCTCCCACAGGGGGCCAACGGAAAACCGTTTTTT. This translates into CSALPQGANGKPFF.

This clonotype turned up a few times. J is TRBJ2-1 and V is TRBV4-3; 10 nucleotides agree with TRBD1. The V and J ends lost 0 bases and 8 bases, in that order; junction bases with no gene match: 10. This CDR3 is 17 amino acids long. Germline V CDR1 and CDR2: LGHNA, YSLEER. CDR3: CASSQDYGTGVVDEQFF. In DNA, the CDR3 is TGCGCCAGCAGCCAAGATTACGGGACAGGGGTTGTCGATGAGCAGTTCTTC.

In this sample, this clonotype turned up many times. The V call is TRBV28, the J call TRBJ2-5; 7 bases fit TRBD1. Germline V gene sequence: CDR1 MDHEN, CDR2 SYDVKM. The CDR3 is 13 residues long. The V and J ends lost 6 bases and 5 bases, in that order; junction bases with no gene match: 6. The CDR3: CASRRGRVETQYF. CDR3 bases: TGTGCCAGCAGGAGGGGGCGGGTTGAGACCCAGTACTTC.

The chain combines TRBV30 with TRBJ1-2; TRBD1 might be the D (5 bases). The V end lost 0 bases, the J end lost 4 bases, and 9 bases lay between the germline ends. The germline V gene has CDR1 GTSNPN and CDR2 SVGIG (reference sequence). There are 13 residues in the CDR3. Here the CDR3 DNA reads TGTGCCTGGAGTGTCGGAGGGGTCTATGGCTACACCTTC. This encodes CAWSVGGVYGYTF.

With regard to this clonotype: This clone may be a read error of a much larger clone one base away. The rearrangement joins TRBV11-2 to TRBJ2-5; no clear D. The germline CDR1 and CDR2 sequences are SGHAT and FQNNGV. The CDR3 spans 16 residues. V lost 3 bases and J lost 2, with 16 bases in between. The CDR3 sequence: CASSFGLAAGQETQYF. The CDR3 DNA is TGTGCCAGCAGCTTTGGATTGGCGGCAGGACAAGAGACCCAGTACTTC.

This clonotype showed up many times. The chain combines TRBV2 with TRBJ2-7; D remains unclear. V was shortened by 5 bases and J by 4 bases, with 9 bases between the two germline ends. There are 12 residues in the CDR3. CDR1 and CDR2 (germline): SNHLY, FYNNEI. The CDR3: CASSSAFYEQYF. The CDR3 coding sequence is TGTGCCAGCAGTTCAGCCTTTTACGAGCAGTACTTC.

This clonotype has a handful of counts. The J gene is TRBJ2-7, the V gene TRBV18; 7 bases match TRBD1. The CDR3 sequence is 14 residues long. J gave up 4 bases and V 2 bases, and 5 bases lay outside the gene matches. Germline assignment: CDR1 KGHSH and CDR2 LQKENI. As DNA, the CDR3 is TGTGCCAGCTCACCAAACAGGGGATTTTACGAGCAGTACTTC. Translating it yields CASSPNRGFYEQYF.

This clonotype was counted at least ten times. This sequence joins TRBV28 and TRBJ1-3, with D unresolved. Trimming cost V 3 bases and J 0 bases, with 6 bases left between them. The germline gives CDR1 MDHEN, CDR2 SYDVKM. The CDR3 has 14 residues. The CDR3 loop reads CASSLIVSGNTIYF. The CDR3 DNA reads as TGTGCCAGCAGTTTGATAGTCTCTGGAAACACCATATATTTT. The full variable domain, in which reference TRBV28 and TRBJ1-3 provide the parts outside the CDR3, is DVKVTQSSRYLVKRTGEKVFLECVQDMDHENMFWYRQDPGLGLRLIYFSYDVKMKEKGDIPEGYSVSREKKERFSLILESASTNQTSMYLCASSLIVSGNTIYFGEGSWLTVV.

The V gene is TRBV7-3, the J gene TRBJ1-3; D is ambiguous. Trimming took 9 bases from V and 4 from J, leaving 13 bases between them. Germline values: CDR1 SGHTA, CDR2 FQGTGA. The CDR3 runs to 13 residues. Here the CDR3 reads CASPPITGNTIYF. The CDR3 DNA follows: TGTGCCAGTCCGCCTATAACCGGAAACACCATATATTTT. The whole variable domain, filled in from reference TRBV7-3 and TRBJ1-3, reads GAGVSQTPSNKVTEKGKYVELRCDPISGHTALYWYRQSLGQGPEFLIYFQGTGAADDSGLPNDRFFAVRPEGSVSTLKIQRTERGDSAVYLCASPPITGNTIYFGEGSWLTVV.

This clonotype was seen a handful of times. The DNA of the CDR3 is TGTGCCAGCAGCTCGGGACGAAGCTCCTACGAGCAGTACTTC. It translates to CASSSGRSSYEQYF. The chain couples TRBV7-2 to TRBJ2-7; D may correspond to TRBD1 or TRBD2 (5 bases each). The CDR3 length is 14 residues. The V end lost 4 bases, the J end lost 0 bases, and 10 bases lay between the germline ends. CDR1 and CDR2 (germline): SGHTA, FQGNSA.